The rows below give T cell receptor beta chains drawn from one sample of a study of T cell responses to AZD1222 COVID-19 vaccine. The protocol was immunoSEQ multiplex PCR, while the TCRdb copy is restricted to in-frame clones and leaves out a portion. The sample includes approximately 100,000 clones, 85% of them seen just once. The material was peripheral blood, obtained 28 days after the second AZD1222 dose. The receptors stem from an adult who received the AZD1222 COVID-19 vaccine. Each CDR3 is given with its conserved first and last residue. A D gene is named only where the DNA matches it firmly. Clone size appears in some rows only: once, few, many, or a class for an expanded clone.

v_gene: TRBV7-3
j_gene: TRBJ1-1
abundance: few
d_gene: -
CDR3aa: CASSPLGPNTEAFF
CDR3nt: TGTGCCAGCAGCCCCCTGGGCCCGAACACTGAAGCTTTCTTT

v_gene: TRBV5-1
j_gene: TRBJ1-2
abundance: -
d_gene: -
CDR3aa: CASSLGAGDGYTF
CDR3nt: TGCGCCAGCAGCTTGGGGGCAGGCGATGGCTACACCTTC

v_gene: TRBV6-4
j_gene: TRBJ1-1
abundance: -
d_gene: -
CDR3aa: CASSERFYGRMNTEAFF
CDR3nt: TGTGCCAGCAGTGAAAGGTTTTACGGCAGAATGAACACTGAAGCTTTCTTT

v_gene: TRBV27
j_gene: TRBJ1-5
abundance: -
d_gene: -
CDR3aa: CASREIYSNQPQHF
CDR3nt: TGTGCCAGCAGGGAGATTTATAGCAATCAGCCCCAGCATTTT

v_gene: TRBV5-6
j_gene: TRBJ2-7
abundance: -
d_gene: TRBD1
CDR3aa: CASSLAPAGGIDEQYF
CDR3nt: TGTGCCAGCAGCTTGGCCCCGGCAGGGGGCATCGACGAGCAGTACTTC

v_gene: TRBV27
j_gene: TRBJ2-7
abundance: -
d_gene: -
CDR3aa: CATRYLGTYEQYF
CDR3nt: TGTGCCACCCGCTACTTGGGGACCTACGAGCAGTACTTC

v_gene: TRBV5-1
j_gene: TRBJ1-1
abundance: -
d_gene: -
CDR3aa: CASSLDTNTEAFF
CDR3nt: TGCGCCAGCAGCTTGGACACGAACACTGAAGCTTTCTTT

v_gene: TRBV24-1
j_gene: TRBJ1-2
abundance: -
d_gene: -
CDR3aa: CATSDFSISYGYTF
CDR3nt: TGTGCCACCAGTGATTTTTCGATTTCCTATGGCTACACCTTC

v_gene: TRBV7-6
j_gene: TRBJ1-1
abundance: few
d_gene: -
CDR3aa: CASSLVGFTEAFF
CDR3nt: TGTGCCAGCAGCTTAGTGGGATTTACTGAAGCTTTCTTT

v_gene: TRBV18
j_gene: TRBJ2-7
abundance: -
d_gene: -
CDR3aa: CASHRAGDTEQYF
CDR3nt: TGTGCCAGCCACCGCGCAGGGGACACCGAGCAGTACTTC

v_gene: TRBV7-2
j_gene: TRBJ1-3
abundance: -
d_gene: -
CDR3aa: CASSLRVSSGNTIYF
CDR3nt: TGTGCCAGCAGCCTCCGGGTTAGCTCTGGAAACACCATATATTTT

v_gene: TRBV3-1/TRBV3-2
j_gene: TRBJ2-7
abundance: -
d_gene: -
CDR3aa: CASSQKDYTYEQYF
CDR3nt: TGTGCCAGCAGCCAGAAAGACTACACCTACGAGCAGTACTTC

v_gene: TRBV7-7
j_gene: TRBJ2-3
abundance: -
d_gene: TRBD2
CDR3aa: CASSPGTSGRDTQYF
CDR3nt: TGTGCTAGCAGCCCAGGGACTAGCGGGAGGGATACGCAGTATTTT

v_gene: TRBV21-1
j_gene: TRBJ1-3
abundance: -
d_gene: -
CDR3aa: CASSLRQGNGNTIYF
CDR3nt: TGTGCCAGCAGCCTTCGACAGGGTAATGGAAACACCATATATTTT

v_gene: TRBV15
j_gene: TRBJ2-3
abundance: -
d_gene: -
CDR3aa: CATSREMVQRGTDTQYF
CDR3nt: TGTGCCACCAGCAGAGAGATGGTACAGCGCGGCACAGATACGCAGTATTTT

v_gene: TRBV12-3/TRBV12-4
j_gene: TRBJ1-2
abundance: few
d_gene: TRBD1
CDR3aa: CASRWTGGHGYTF
CDR3nt: TGTGCCAGCAGATGGACAGGGGGCCATGGCTACACCTTC

v_gene: TRBV4-1
j_gene: TRBJ2-1
abundance: -
d_gene: -
CDR3aa: CASSRGLYNEQFF
CDR3nt: TGCGCCAGCAGCCGAGGACTGTACAATGAGCAGTTCTTC

v_gene: TRBV6-5
j_gene: TRBJ2-7
abundance: -
d_gene: TRBD2
CDR3aa: CASRSRTSGGGEQYF
CDR3nt: TGTGCCAGCAGGAGTCGGACTAGCGGGGGAGGTGAGCAGTACTTC

v_gene: TRBV12-3/TRBV12-4
j_gene: TRBJ1-2
abundance: -
d_gene: -
CDR3aa: CASSLGSGGYTF
CDR3nt: TGTGCCAGCAGTTTGGGGTCTGGCGGCTACACCTTC

v_gene: TRBV19
j_gene: TRBJ2-7
abundance: -
d_gene: TRBD2
CDR3aa: CASKLGGRSYEQYF
CDR3nt: TGTGCCAGTAAGTTGGGGGGGAGGTCCTACGAGCAGTACTTC

v_gene: TRBV10-3
j_gene: TRBJ2-1
abundance: -
d_gene: -
CDR3aa: CAISESGGRKTYNEQFF
CDR3nt: TGTGCCATCAGTGAGTCGGGGGGACGGAAGACCTACAATGAGCAGTTCTTC

v_gene: TRBV9
j_gene: TRBJ1-5
abundance: -
d_gene: -
CDR3aa: CASSVGLGPEQPQHF
CDR3nt: TGTGCCAGCAGCGTAGGGCTGGGACCGGAACAGCCCCAGCATTTT

v_gene: TRBV6-4
j_gene: TRBJ2-1
abundance: -
d_gene: TRBD2
CDR3aa: CASSSSGGPSSYNEQFF
CDR3nt: TGTGCCAGCAGTTCGTCGGGGGGGCCTAGCTCCTACAATGAGCAGTTCTTC

v_gene: TRBV28
j_gene: TRBJ1-2
abundance: once
d_gene: -
CDR3aa: CASSRTAAYGYTF
CDR3nt: TGTGCCAGCAGTCGGACAGCTGCCTATGGCTACACCTTC

v_gene: TRBV7-8
j_gene: TRBJ1-1
abundance: -
d_gene: TRBD1
CDR3aa: CASSKGANTEAFF
CDR3nt: TGTGCCAGCAGTAAGGGGGCTAACACTGAAGCTTTCTTT

v_gene: TRBV9
j_gene: TRBJ1-4
abundance: -
d_gene: -
CDR3aa: CASSVGGQQLFF
CDR3nt: TGTGCCAGCAGCGTAGGGGGGCAGCAACTGTTTTTT

v_gene: TRBV6-5
j_gene: TRBJ2-1
abundance: -
d_gene: -
CDR3aa: CASSRAGATYNEQFF
CDR3nt: TGTGCCAGCAGCCGGGCGGGGGCGACCTACAATGAGCAGTTCTTC

v_gene: TRBV19
j_gene: TRBJ2-7
abundance: -
d_gene: TRBD1
CDR3aa: CASAAPRTGIAYEQYF
CDR3nt: TGTGCCAGTGCTGCACCGCGGACAGGAATCGCCTACGAGCAGTACTTC

v_gene: TRBV11-2
j_gene: TRBJ2-7
abundance: -
d_gene: -
CDR3aa: CASSLVALSYEQYF
CDR3nt: TGTGCCAGCAGCTTAGTCGCCCTTTCCTACGAGCAGTACTTC

v_gene: TRBV3-1/TRBV3-2
j_gene: TRBJ1-2
abundance: -
d_gene: -
CDR3aa: CASSQDGRVGANYGYTF
CDR3nt: TGTGCCAGCAGCCAAGATGGAAGGGTTGGGGCTAACTATGGCTACACCTTC

v_gene: TRBV19
j_gene: TRBJ1-3
abundance: -
d_gene: -
CDR3aa: CASSTIGNTIYF
CDR3nt: TGTGCCAGTAGTACCATTGGAAACACCATATATTTT

v_gene: TRBV2
j_gene: TRBJ2-2
abundance: -
d_gene: TRBD2
CDR3aa: CASILAGGRNTGELFF
CDR3nt: TGTGCCAGCATCCTAGCGGGAGGGCGGAACACCGGGGAGCTGTTTTTT

v_gene: TRBV2
j_gene: TRBJ1-2
abundance: -
d_gene: -
CDR3aa: CASSPETAGYTF
CDR3nt: TGTGCCAGCAGCCCTGAGACTGCGGGCTACACCTTC

v_gene: TRBV19
j_gene: TRBJ1-5
abundance: -
d_gene: TRBD1
CDR3aa: CASTPGQGANQPQHF
CDR3nt: TGTGCCAGTACCCCGGGACAGGGGGCCAATCAGCCCCAGCATTTT

v_gene: TRBV11-2
j_gene: TRBJ2-1
abundance: -
d_gene: TRBD1
CDR3aa: CASSIGTGPRGQFF
CDR3nt: TGTGCCAGCAGCATCGGGACAGGGCCTAGGGGGCAGTTCTTC

v_gene: TRBV11-2
j_gene: TRBJ2-3
abundance: -
d_gene: TRBD2
CDR3aa: CASSLGAGTRTTDTQYF
CDR3nt: TGTGCCAGCAGCTTGGGGGCCGGGACTAGGACTACAGATACGCAGTATTTT

v_gene: TRBV25-1
j_gene: TRBJ1-1
abundance: -
d_gene: -
CDR3aa: CASRARGGTEAFF
CDR3nt: TGTGCCAGCAGAGCGAGGGGGGGCACTGAAGCTTTCTTT

v_gene: TRBV11-3
j_gene: TRBJ2-7
abundance: -
d_gene: -
CDR3aa: CASSSKANYEQYF
CDR3nt: TGTGCCAGCAGCTCGAAGGCGAACTACGAGCAGTACTTC

v_gene: TRBV15
j_gene: TRBJ1-2
abundance: -
d_gene: -
CDR3aa: CATSRDVGGYGYTF
CDR3nt: TGTGCCACCAGCAGAGATGTCGGGGGCTATGGCTACACCTTC

v_gene: TRBV7-2
j_gene: TRBJ2-3
abundance: -
d_gene: -
CDR3aa: CASSLVAGALITDTQYF
CDR3nt: TGTGCCAGCAGCTTAGTGGCGGGGGCCCTCATCACAGATACGCAGTATTTT

v_gene: TRBV5-1
j_gene: TRBJ1-1
abundance: -
d_gene: -
CDR3aa: CASRAARMNTEAFF
CDR3nt: TGCGCCAGCAGGGCAGCCCGCATGAACACTGAAGCTTTCTTT

v_gene: TRBV7-3
j_gene: TRBJ1-1
abundance: -
d_gene: -
CDR3aa: CASSLTTAAGTGTEAFF
CDR3nt: TGTGCCAGCAGCTTAACCACCGCGGCAGGGACGGGCACTGAAGCTTTCTTT

v_gene: TRBV7-2
j_gene: TRBJ2-3
abundance: -
d_gene: -
CDR3aa: CASSSRAVDTQYF
CDR3nt: TGTGCCAGCAGCTCGCGTGCAGTTGATACGCAGTATTTT

v_gene: TRBV2
j_gene: TRBJ1-3
abundance: once
d_gene: TRBD1
CDR3aa: CASSGDRGGNTIYF
CDR3nt: TGTGCCAGCTCCGGGGACAGGGGTGGAAACACCATATATTTT

v_gene: TRBV29-1
j_gene: TRBJ1-1
abundance: -
d_gene: -
CDR3aa: CSVVEGSTEAFF
CDR3nt: TGCAGCGTTGTAGAGGGAAGTACTGAAGCTTTCTTT

v_gene: TRBV2
j_gene: TRBJ1-6
abundance: few
d_gene: -
CDR3aa: CASSFNSYNSPLHF
CDR3nt: TGTGCCAGCAGTTTCAACTCCTATAATTCACCCCTCCACTTT

v_gene: TRBV6-2/TRBV6-3
j_gene: TRBJ2-1
abundance: -
d_gene: TRBD2
CDR3aa: CASSYPEAGGSSYNEQFF
CDR3nt: TGTGCCAGCAGTTACCCGGAAGCGGGGGGGAGCTCCTACAATGAGCAGTTCTTC

v_gene: TRBV19
j_gene: TRBJ1-2
abundance: -
d_gene: -
CDR3aa: CASSRPVGLIKGYTF
CDR3nt: TGTGCCAGTAGCCGACCGGTCGGGCTAATTAAGGGCTACACCTTC

v_gene: TRBV4-2
j_gene: TRBJ1-6
abundance: -
d_gene: -
CDR3aa: CASSQDAGVDSPLHF
CDR3nt: TGTGCCAGCAGCCAAGATGCGGGGGTGGATTCGCCCCTCCACTTT

v_gene: TRBV11-1
j_gene: TRBJ1-1
abundance: -
d_gene: -
CDR3aa: CASSLSYLNTEAFF
CDR3nt: TGTGCCAGCAGTCTGAGTTATTTGAACACTGAAGCTTTCTTT

v_gene: TRBV5-6
j_gene: TRBJ2-1
abundance: -
d_gene: TRBD2
CDR3aa: CASSPGGGSRYNEQFF
CDR3nt: TGTGCCAGCAGCCCAGGTGGCGGGAGCCGCTACAATGAGCAGTTCTTC

v_gene: TRBV19
j_gene: TRBJ1-1
abundance: few
d_gene: TRBD1
CDR3aa: CASRGDSRNTEAFF
CDR3nt: TGTGCCAGTAGGGGGGACAGCCGGAACACTGAAGCTTTCTTT

v_gene: TRBV2
j_gene: TRBJ1-6
abundance: -
d_gene: -
CDR3aa: CASRKGSGPLHF
CDR3nt: TGTGCCAGCAGGAAGGGGAGCGGACCCCTCCACTTT

v_gene: TRBV10-2
j_gene: TRBJ2-1
abundance: -
d_gene: -
CDR3aa: CASGGTGYNEQFF
CDR3nt: TGCGCCAGCGGCGGAACAGGGTACAATGAGCAGTTCTTC

v_gene: TRBV6-2/TRBV6-3
j_gene: TRBJ2-1
abundance: -
d_gene: -
CDR3aa: CASSYSGPPGNEQFF
CDR3nt: TGTGCCAGCAGTTACTCGGGACCACCCGGGAATGAGCAGTTCTTC

v_gene: TRBV25-1
j_gene: TRBJ2-2
abundance: -
d_gene: TRBD2
CDR3aa: CASSWTSGGNTGELFF
CDR3nt: TGTGCCAGCAGTTGGACTAGCGGGGGGAACACCGGGGAGCTGTTTTTT

v_gene: TRBV2
j_gene: TRBJ1-5
abundance: -
d_gene: -
CDR3aa: CASIRSPGLEPQHF
CDR3nt: TGTGCCAGCATCCGAAGTCCGGGACTTGAACCCCAGCATTTT

v_gene: TRBV4-1
j_gene: TRBJ2-1
abundance: -
d_gene: -
CDR3aa: CASSQASSSYNEQFF
CDR3nt: TGCGCCAGCAGCCAAGCATCATCCTCCTACAATGAGCAGTTCTTC